Following are 17 T cell receptor beta chains from one sample sequenced in a study of T-cell reconstitution after alpha-beta-depleted transplantation in children. This sample's TCRbeta library carried unique molecular identifier barcodes. TCRdb ran MiXCR on the PCR reads and lists one entry per CDR3 protein. The table has approximately 500,000 distinct CDR3 sequences, about 10% seen once. Sequencing used PBMCs, obtained before TCRalphabeta/CD19-depleted stem cell transplant. These receptors were obtained from a child younger than 10 with inherited bone marrow failure, due to receive a stem cell transplant.

The chain's CDR3 is CAESPPRGGARDMWLSYNEQFF. The CDR3 nucleotides read TGCGCCGAATCCCCGCCCCGCGGCGGGGCGCGGGACATGTGGCTGTCCTACAATGAGCAGTTCTTC. The rearrangement joins TRBV5-1 to TRBJ2-1; D may match TRBD1 or TRBD2 (6 bases each). V lost 10 bases and J lost 1, with 39 bases in between. From germline, CDR1 is SGHRS and CDR2 YFSETQ. CDR3 length equals 22 residues. Based on the CDR3 plus reference TRBV5-1 and TRBJ2-1, the full variable domain is KAGVTQTPRYLIKTRGQQVTLSCSPISGHRSVSWYQQTPGQGLQFLFEYFSETQRNKGNFPGRFSGRQFSNSRSEMNVSTLELGDSALYLCAESPPRGGARDMWLSYNEQFFGPGTRLTVL.

Remarks on this clonotype: This may stem from a read error, because a much larger clone lies one nucleotide away. The chain combines TRBV3-1 with TRBJ2-1; D ambiguous. Germline values: CDR1 LGHDT, CDR2 YNNKEL (reference sequence). The CDR3 runs to 16 residues. CDR3 DNA sequence: TGTGCCACCAGCCAAGTCGGAGTCGTCCGGATTGATGGGCAGTTCTTC. It yields the protein CATSQVGVVRIDGQFF.

In this sample, this clonotype turned up many times. The chain has TRBV20-1 and TRBJ2-7; TRBD1 aligns across 8 bases. With 3 bases clipped from V and 0 bases from J, the junction kept 1 base outside the gene matches. The CDR3 runs 13 residues. Per germline, CDR1 DFQATT and CDR2 SNEGSKA (reference sequence). In DNA form, the CDR3 reads TGCAGTGCTAGGACAGGGGACTCCTACGAGCAGTACTTC. It specifies CSARTGDSYEQYF.

The chain employs TRBV7-8 and TRBJ2-7; 9 nucleotides match TRBD1. This CDR3 spans 15 amino acids. Germline lookup yields CDR1 SGHVS and CDR2 FQNEAQ. V lost 5 bases, J lost 4 bases, and 9 bases stayed unmatched. The CDR3, as DNA: TGTGCCAGCAGCCTAATCCGGGACAGGGCTTACGAGCAGTACTTC. Its protein product is CASSLIRDRAYEQYF.

The chain employs TRBV20-1 and TRBJ2-7; D possibly uses TRBD1 or TRBD2 (5 bases each). V was clipped by 2 bases and J by 6 bases, with 29 bases between them. CDR1 and CDR2 (germline): DFQATT, SNEGSKA (reference sequence). The CDR3 is 18 residues long. CDR3 protein: CSARLTGTEFPPGIEQYF. In nucleotides, the CDR3 is TGCAGTGCTAGACTGACCGGGACCGAATTTCCTCCTGGGATCGAGCAGTACTTC.

This clonotype was recorded many times. The chain joins TRBV4-3 to TRBJ2-5; D ambiguous. Germline CDR1 reads LGHNA; CDR2 reads YSLEER. The CDR3 loop spans 14 amino acids. V was shortened by 2 bases and J by 7 bases, with 14 bases between the two germline ends. The CDR3 protein is CASSQSAALGTQYF. In nucleotides, the CDR3 is TGCGCCAGCAGCCAATCGGCAGCTCTTGGGACCCAGTACTTC.

This clonotype was recorded at least ten times. This sequence joins TRBV5-1 and TRBJ2-1, with D perhaps being TRBD1 or TRBD2 (5 bases each). This CDR3 region has 16 residues. Trimming stripped 4 bases from V and 5 bases from J, with 19 bases between. CDR1 SGHRS and CDR2 YFSETQ come from the germline V gene. The CDR3 sequence is CASSLRGAVGNNEQFF. In DNA, the CDR3 is TGCGCCAGCAGCCTCCGAGGGGCGGTGGGGAACAATGAGCAGTTCTTC.

Many counts were recorded for this clonotype. This chain connects TRBV6-6 to TRBJ2-5; 7 nucleotides align to TRBD1. The CDR3 runs to 13 residues. From germline, CDR1 is MNHNY and CDR2 SVGAGI (reference sequence). The junction had 5 bases not matched to a gene; V was cut back by 6 bases and J by 4 bases. Written as DNA, the CDR3 is TGTGCCAGCAGGCCGGGACAGCGAGAGACCCAGTACTTC. This codes for CASRPGQRETQYF.

The gene calls are TRBV7-2 and TRBJ2-1; 11 bases agree with TRBD2. Germline CDR1 reads SGHTA; CDR2 reads FQGNSA. CDR3 length: 15 amino acids. The J segment lost 10 bases and the V segment lost 2 bases, leaving 7 bases of the junction unmatched. The CDR3 loop is CASSLIAGGPGEQFF. The CDR3 DNA is TGTGCCAGCAGCTTAATAGCGGGAGGGCCAGGGGAGCAGTTCTTC.

Ten or more counts support this clonotype. The chain recombines TRBV4-3 with TRBJ2-2; D may be TRBD1 or TRBD2 (7 bases each). Germline loops: CDR1 LGHNA, CDR2 YSLEER. The CDR3 is 14 amino acids. Trimming left V 6 bases short and J 7 bases short, with 15 bases between. The CDR3 is CASSEGGGGGELFF. The CDR3 DNA reads TGCGCCAGCAGTGAAGGGGGCGGGGGCGGGGAGCTGTTTTTT.

In its sample, this clonotype was seen many times. The chain has TRBV29-1 and TRBJ1-2; 9 nucleotides align to TRBD1. The germline CDR1 and CDR2 sequences are SQVTM and ANQGSEA. V trimming: 5 bases; J trimming: 5 bases; junction bases outside the gene matches: 12. The CDR3 consists of 15 residues. CDR3 in DNA: TGCAGCGTTTCCGGGACAGGGAGTTTACTATATGGCTACACCTTC. It yields the protein CSVSGTGSLLYGYTF.

This clonotype was counted at least ten times. The chain recombines TRBV7-2 with TRBJ2-1, with D possibly matching TRBD2 (5 bases). This CDR3 spans 15 amino acids. The germline V gene has CDR1 SGHTA and CDR2 FQGNSA. The V end was cut by 1 base, the J end by 6 bases, with 13 bases between. The CDR3 coding sequence is TGTGCCAGCAGCTTAGGGCTAGGAGGTATCAATGAGCAGTTCTTC. Translating gives CASSLGLGGINEQFF. Variable domain in full (rest from reference TRBV7-2 and TRBJ2-1): GAGVSQSPSNKVTEKGKDVELRCDPISGHTALYWYRQSLGQGLEFLIYFQGNSAPDKSGLPSDRFSAERTGGSVSTLTIQRTQQEDSAVYLCASSLGLGGINEQFFGPGTRLTVL.

This clonotype appeared many times. The rearrangement joins TRBV7-2 to TRBJ1-5; TRBD1 matches 11 bases. V was clipped by 6 bases and J by 7 bases; unmatched bases: 8. CDR3 length: 15 amino acids. CDR1 and CDR2 from the germline V gene are SGHTA and FQGNSA. CDR3 in DNA: TGTGCCAGCAGTATGTGGGGGACAGGGGGACAGCCCCAGCATTTT. Translated: CASSMWGTGGQPQHF.

This clonotype has a single count. A much larger clone is a single base away; this may be a read error. CDR3 sequence (DNA): TGCAGTGCTATGGCTAGCGGGACCTACCAGCAGTACTTC. This gives the protein CSAMASGTYQQYF. This chain connects TRBV20-1 to TRBJ2-7; 9 bases align to TRBD2. Germline V gives CDR1 DFQATT, CDR2 SNEGSKA (reference sequence). The CDR3 runs to 13 residues.

This clonotype was seen many times. The chain combines TRBV7-8 with TRBJ2-5; 14 bases are a match to TRBD2. The germline V gene encodes CDR1 SGHVS and CDR2 FQNEAQ. V was clipped by 5 bases and J by 0 bases; unmatched bases: 5. The length of the CDR3 is 17 residues. CDR3 sequence (DNA): TGTGCCAGCAGCCCGGGACTAGCGGGAGTCGACCAAGAGACCCAGTACTTC. This translates into CASSPGLAGVDQETQYF.

This clonotype has a count of ten or more. The rearrangement links TRBV28 to TRBJ2-7; TRBD1 might be the D (5 bases). The germline V gene has CDR1 MDHEN and CDR2 SYDVKM. This CDR3 is built from 14 residues. V was cut by 5 bases and J by 0 bases, with 11 bases left in between. The CDR3 coding sequence is TGTGCCAGCAGTCGACGGACACCCTCCTACGAGCAGTACTTC. Its translation: CASSRRTPSYEQYF.

V gene TRBV28 combines with J gene TRBJ2-1, with 13 bases identical to TRBD2. Trimming at V came to 1 base and at J to 6 bases, leaving 18 bases not matched to a gene. Germline V gene data show CDR1 as MDHEN and CDR2 as SYDVKM. The CDR3 is 21 amino acids. The CDR3 loop reads CASSLFIGTSGIRELCNEQFF. The CDR3 region has the DNA TGTGCCAGCAGTTTATTTATAGGGACTAGCGGGATCAGGGAACTCTGCAATGAGCAGTTCTTC.